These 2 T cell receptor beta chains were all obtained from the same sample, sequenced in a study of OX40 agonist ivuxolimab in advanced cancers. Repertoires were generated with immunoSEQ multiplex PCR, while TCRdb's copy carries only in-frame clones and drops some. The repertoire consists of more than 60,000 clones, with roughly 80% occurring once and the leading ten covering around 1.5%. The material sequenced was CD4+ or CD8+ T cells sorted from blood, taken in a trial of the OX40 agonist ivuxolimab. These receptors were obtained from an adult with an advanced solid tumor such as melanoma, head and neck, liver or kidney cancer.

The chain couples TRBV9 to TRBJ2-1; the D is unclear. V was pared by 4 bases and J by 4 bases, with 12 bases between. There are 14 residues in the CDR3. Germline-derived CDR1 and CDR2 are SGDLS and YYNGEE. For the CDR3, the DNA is TGTGCCAGCAGCCCAGCAGGAATTTACAATGAGCAGTTCTTC. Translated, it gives CASSPAGIYNEQFF.

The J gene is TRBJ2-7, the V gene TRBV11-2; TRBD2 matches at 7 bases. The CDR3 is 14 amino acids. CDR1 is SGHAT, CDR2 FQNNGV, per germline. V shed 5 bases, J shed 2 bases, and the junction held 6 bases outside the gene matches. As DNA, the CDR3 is TGTGCCAGCAGCCCCTTGGGGGGGGCCTACGAGCAGTACTTC. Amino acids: CASSPLGGAYEQYF.